These T cell receptor beta chains were read from a single sample in a study of Ad26.COV2.S vaccination and SARS-CoV-2 variants. Profiling relied on immunoSEQ multiplex PCR, and the TCRdb table lists in-frame clones only, not all of them. This sample has 300,000 to 350,000 clones, with 88% found just once. The sequencing used peripheral blood, collected in a trial of Ad26.COV2.S vaccine versus placebo. Receptor source: a person aged 18-65 years who received the Ad26.COV2.S COVID-19 vaccine or a placebo. CDR3s include the opening cysteine and the closing phenylalanine or tryptophan. A D gene is named only where the DNA matches it firmly. Some rows have no size entry. The others give once, few or many, or a class for an expanded clone.

.	TRBV18	.	TRBJ2-2	TGTGCCAGCTCACCACCCAAAGGGATCCAAGGTACCGGGGAGCTGTTTTTT	CASSPPKGIQGTGELFF
.	TRBV19	.	TRBJ1-1	TGTGCCAGTACCCGGACGGTGAACACTGAAGCTTTCTTT	CASTRTVNTEAFF
.	TRBV19	.	TRBJ1-5	TGTGCCAGTAGTATTTTCTTAGGAAGGGACGGACAGTTCCGTAGCAATCAGCCCCAGCATTTT	CASSIFLGRDGQFRSNQPQHF
.	TRBV19	few	TRBJ2-3	TGTGCCAGTAGTATAAGCTGGGGGGCGGCCGGCAACTATGATACGCAGTATTTT	CASSISWGAAGNYDTQYF
TRBD2	TRBV7-2	.	TRBJ2-7	TGTGCCAGCAGTTACGGACTAGCGGGGGGATCTGGGAGGTCCTACGAGCAGTACTTC	CASSYGLAGGSGRSYEQYF
.	TRBV27	.	TRBJ2-5	TGTGCCAGCAGTTTGTCGTCCACAGAGCAAGAGACCCAGTACTTC	CASSLSSTEQETQYF
TRBD2	TRBV28	once	TRBJ2-7	TGTGCCAGCAGTGAACTAGCGGACTCCTACGAGCAGTACTTC	CASSELADSYEQYF
TRBD1	TRBV28	.	TRBJ1-4	TGTGCCAGCAGTCCTCCGACAGGGGTCGGTGAAAAACTGTTTTTT	CASSPPTGVGEKLFF
TRBD1	TRBV19	.	TRBJ1-1	TGTGCCAGTAGTATAGATCGGGACAGGCGGGAAGCTTTCTTT	CASSIDRDRREAFF
.	TRBV9	once	TRBJ2-3	TGTGCCAGCAGCGTGGGTAGCCCAGTCGGCACAGATACGCAGTATTTT	CASSVGSPVGTDTQYF
.	TRBV6-2/TRBV6-3	.	TRBJ1-5	TGTGCCAGCAGTTACCCGTCGGGGCGCGGTCAGCCCCAGCATTTT	CASSYPSGRGQPQHF
.	TRBV5-1	.	TRBJ2-7	TGCGCCAGCAGCTTGGTGGCCTCCTACGAGCAGTACTTC	CASSLVASYEQYF
.	TRBV12-3/TRBV12-4	.	TRBJ2-1	TGTGCCAGCAGTTTTGGAGGATCAGATGAGCAGTTCTTC	CASSFGGSDEQFF
.	TRBV9	.	TRBJ2-1	TGTGCCAGCACCCAAGGGGGTCACAATGAGCAGTTCTTC	CASTQGGHNEQFF
.	TRBV6-5	.	TRBJ1-1	TGTGCCAGCAGTTACGGGCAGGTCACTGAAGCTTTCTTT	CASSYGQVTEAFF
TRBD1	TRBV9	.	TRBJ2-6	TGTGCCAGCAGGCGACAGGGAATCTCTGGGGCCAACGTCCTGACTTTC	CASRRQGISGANVLTF
TRBD2	TRBV19	.	TRBJ2-2	TGTGCCAGTAGTGGCGGACTAGCAACCACCGGGGAGCTGTTTTTT	CASSGGLATTGELFF
.	TRBV28	few	TRBJ1-3	TGTGCCAGCAGTGCAGGGGATCTGTCTGGAAACACCATATATTTT	CASSAGDLSGNTIYF
.	TRBV6-5	.	TRBJ1-5	TGTGCCAGCAGTTACCGAGGGAGAAATAGCAATCAGCCCCAGCATTTT	CASSYRGRNSNQPQHF
.	TRBV6-5	.	TRBJ1-2	TGTGCCAGCAACAGGGAATCGAACTATGGCTACACCTTC	CASNRESNYGYTF
.	TRBV7-3	.	TRBJ2-1	TGTGCCAGCAGCAAAGGGGTAGCGGCAGGTAATGAGCAGTTCTTC	CASSKGVAAGNEQFF
.	TRBV5-1	.	TRBJ2-2	TGCGCCAGCAGTTTGAACACCGGGGAGCTGTTTTTT	CASSLNTGELFF
TRBD1	TRBV10-3	.	TRBJ2-7	TGTGCCATCAGTCAAGGACAGGGGCACTCCTACGAGCAGTACTTC	CAISQGQGHSYEQYF
.	TRBV2	.	TRBJ1-3	TGTGCCAGCAGTACCAGGTGGGCTTCTGGAAACACCATATATTTT	CASSTRWASGNTIYF
TRBD1	TRBV7-9	.	TRBJ2-2	TGTGCCAGCAGCTTACCCCCCCCCAGGGGGCATACCGGGGAGCTGTTTTTT	CASSLPPPRGHTGELFF
.	TRBV30	.	TRBJ1-2	TGTGCCTGGAGTGTGGTGGAGAAGGATGGCTACACCTTC	CAWSVVEKDGYTF
.	TRBV6-5	.	TRBJ1-2	TGTGCCAGCAGTACCGACGGCTTAAACTATGGCTACACCTTC	CASSTDGLNYGYTF
.	TRBV2	.	TRBJ1-2	TGTGCCAGCAGTGAAGGGACACCGCAACCCAATGGCTACACCTTC	CASSEGTPQPNGYTF
.	TRBV27	.	TRBJ1-1	TGTGCCAGCAGTCCGACCCCCAGGGGTGTGGGCACTGAAGCTTTCTTT	CASSPTPRGVGTEAFF